These 20 T cell receptor beta chains came from one sample sequenced in a study of PD-L1 blockade in urothelial cancer. Indicated time point: peripheral blood 6 weeks after treatment start. Some clones are missing from TCRdb's copy, which holds only in-frame ones; the method was immunoSEQ multiplex PCR. The profile shows over 100,000 clones, less than 95% of them singletons. The material was PBMCs, obtained around atezolizumab (anti-PD-L1) treatment. These TCRs come from a man aged 55-75 years with urothelial cancer.

In DNA, the CDR3 is TGTGCCAGCAGTCTCCCATCGGGGAACACCGGGGAGCTGTTTTTT. Translated, it gives CASSLPSGNTGELFF. The rearrangement links TRBV7-9 to TRBJ2-2; D unresolved. V lost 6 bases to trimming and J lost 1 base, with 12 bases between them. Germline values: CDR1 SEHNR, CDR2 FQNEAQ (reference sequence). This CDR3 is 15 amino acids long.

V and J are TRBV5-1 and TRBJ2-5, with TRBD2 matching 9 bases. Germline CDR1 SGHRS, CDR2 YFSETQ. Trimming at V came to 0 bases and at J to 2 bases, leaving 5 bases not matched to a gene. This CDR3 is 16 amino acids long. CDR3 coding DNA: TGCGCCAGCAGCTTGGCTCCAGCGGGGGGACAAGAGACCCAGTACTTC. As protein: CASSLAPAGGQETQYF.

The V gene is TRBV4-1, the J gene TRBJ2-7; 7 nucleotides align to TRBD2. The germline V gene encodes CDR1 MGHRA and CDR2 YSYEKL. The CDR3 loop spans 16 amino acids. V was pared by 0 bases and J by 0 bases, with 5 bases of the junction left unmatched. CDR3 in amino acids: CASSQDLGGASYEQYF. CDR3 in DNA: TGCGCCAGCAGCCAAGATTTGGGAGGGGCCTCCTACGAGCAGTACTTC.

This chain joins TRBV10-3 and TRBJ2-3; 8 bases line up with TRBD2. CDR1 is ENHRY and CDR2 is SYGVKD in the germline V gene. The J segment lost 4 bases and the V segment lost 2 bases, leaving 5 bases of the junction unmatched. The CDR3 covers 15 residues. The CDR3 nucleotides read TGTGCCATCAGTGAGCGGGAGGGTCCCGCAGATACGCAGTATTTT. Its protein is CAISEREGPADTQYF.

The chain employs TRBV28 and TRBJ2-7; TRBD2 aligns across 11 bases. The CDR3 runs to 15 residues. The junction had 5 bases not matched to a gene; V was cut back by 7 bases and J by 0 bases. Germline V gene lookup returns CDR1 MDHEN and CDR2 SYDVKM. The CDR3 DNA reads TGTGCCAGCAACGCCGGGACTAGCGGCTCCTACGAGCAGTACTTC. Residues: CASNAGTSGSYEQYF.

This chain joins TRBV28 and TRBJ2-7; D is perhaps TRBD2 (6 bases). Looked up from germline, CDR1 is MDHEN and CDR2 is SYDVKM. Trimming shortened V by 1 base and J by 0 bases, and 10 bases separated the two germline ends. The CDR3 runs 15 residues. Written as DNA, the CDR3 is TGTGCCAGCAGTTTATTGGAGGGGCACTCCTACGAGCAGTACTTC. It specifies CASSLLEGHSYEQYF.

The chain links TRBV6-5 to TRBJ2-6; no clear D gene. The germline V gene has CDR1 MNHEY and CDR2 SVGAGI. V lost 2 bases and J 0 bases, leaving 2 bases between the germline ends. The CDR3 is 14 amino acids. Here the CDR3 reads CASSYLSGANVLTF. CDR3 in DNA: TGTGCCAGCAGTTACCTCTCTGGGGCCAACGTCCTGACTTTC.

This clone showed up just a few times. CDR3 amino acids: CASSPWPGNTIYF. The CDR3 DNA follows: TGTGCCAGCAGCCCGTGGCCTGGAAACACCATATATTTT. The chain carries TRBV7-2 and TRBJ1-3; D gene uncertain. The ends were cut back, 5 bases at V and 2 bases at J, with 7 bases in the middle. The CDR3 has 13 residues. The V gene's germline CDR1 is SGHTA and CDR2 FQGNSA.

The chain joins TRBV7-2 to TRBJ2-7; 14 bases are shared with TRBD2. Unmatched junction bases numbered 8, after V lost 0 bases and J lost 4 bases. CDR3 length equals 18 residues. Germline V gene lookup returns CDR1 SGHTA and CDR2 FQGNSA. The CDR3, as DNA: TGTGCCAGCAGCTTAGCGCCGGGGACTAGCGGGGGAGGGTACGAGCAGTACTTC. Protein: CASSLAPGTSGGGYEQYF.

This sequence joins TRBV5-1 and TRBJ1-6; TRBD1 aligns across 9 bases. The CDR3 runs to 16 residues. V dropped 1 base and J dropped 7; count of bases not matched to a gene: 6. The germline gives CDR1 SGHRS, CDR2 YFSETQ. Written as DNA, the CDR3 is TGCGCCAGCAGCTTGATGTCGGGACAGGGAAATTCACCCCTCCACTTT. Protein: CASSLMSGQGNSPLHF. The full variable domain, rest sourced from reference TRBV5-1 and TRBJ1-6, is KAGVTQTPRYLIKTRGQQVTLSCSPISGHRSVSWYQQTPGQGLQFLFEYFSETQRNKGNFPGRFSGRQFSNSRSEMNVSTLELGDSALYLCASSLMSGQGNSPLHFGNGTRLTVT.

The chain carries TRBV6-1 and TRBJ1-4; 7 nucleotides agree with TRBD1. The CDR3 is 15 amino acids. With 4 bases clipped from V and 3 bases from J, the junction kept 5 bases outside the gene matches. The germline gives CDR1 MNHNS, CDR2 SASEGT. The CDR3 is CASSVTGASNEKLFF. CDR3 coding DNA: TGTGCCAGCAGTGTTACAGGGGCTTCTAATGAAAAACTGTTTTTT.

The genes are TRBV15 and TRBJ2-7, with TRBD2 matching over 11 bases. The CDR3 is 16 amino acids. The V gene end was trimmed by 0 bases and the J gene end by 6 bases; junction bases not matched to a gene: 7. CDR1 is LNHNV and CDR2 is YYDKDF in the germline V gene (reference sequence). CDR3 sequence reads: CATSRDTSGRSGEQYF. CDR3 DNA: TGTGCCACCAGCAGAGATACTAGCGGGAGATCGGGCGAGCAGTACTTC. Full variable domain (missing parts from reference TRBV15 and TRBJ2-7): DAMVIQNPRYQVTQFGKPVTLSCSQTLNHNVMYWYQQKSSQAPKLLFHYYDKDFNNEADTPDNFQSRRPNTSFCFLDIRSPGLGDTAMYLCATSRDTSGRSGEQYFGPGTRLTVT.

The chain recombines TRBV5-1 with TRBJ2-5, with 10 positions matching TRBD2. Germline V gene data show CDR1 as SGHRS and CDR2 as YFSETQ. The trim removed 4 bases at V and 4 bases at J, leaving 4 bases unmatched. The CDR3 has 14 residues. In DNA form, the CDR3 reads TGCGCCAGCAGCCAAAGCGGGAGGGGAGAGACCCAGTACTTC. This gives the protein CASSQSGRGETQYF.

V and J are TRBV7-2 and TRBJ1-2, with 12 bases fitting TRBD1. J lost 4 bases, V lost 5 bases, and 11 bases had no gene match. The CDR3 has 17 residues. Germline V gene sequence: CDR1 SGHTA, CDR2 FQGNSA. CDR3 protein: CASSLGTGGAPSYGYTF. As DNA, the CDR3 is TGTGCCAGCAGCCTCGGGACAGGGGGCGCCCCATCCTATGGCTACACCTTC.

This clone was seen a handful of times. The rearrangement links TRBV7-2 to TRBJ2-7; the match to TRBD1 covers 7 bases. The CDR3 runs 17 residues. CDR1 SGHTA and CDR2 FQGNSA come from the germline V gene. The V gene end was trimmed by 6 bases and the J gene end by 3 bases; junction bases not matched to a gene: 17. Here the CDR3 DNA reads TGTGCCAGCAGATTTCCCGGCGGTGGGGACAGCAGCTACGAGCAGTACTTC. Translated, it gives CASRFPGGGDSSYEQYF.

The rearrangement links TRBV14 to TRBJ1-1; D not resolved. Germline assignment: CDR1 SGHDN and CDR2 FVKESK. Trimming removed 3 bases from V and 5 bases from J, with 10 bases in between. CDR3 length: 13 residues. In DNA, the CDR3 is TGTGCCAGCAGCCAGGGCCCCGGTACTGAAGCTTTCTTT. Its protein product is CASSQGPGTEAFF.

The CDR3 coding sequence is TGTGCCAGCAGTTCAGCGGGACAGGGAATCTACGAGCAGTACTTC. Protein product: CASSSAGQGIYEQYF. The chain uses TRBV28 and TRBJ2-7, with 9 bases lining up with TRBD1. V lost 4 bases and J lost 3; bases outside the gene matches: 7. From germline, CDR1 is MDHEN and CDR2 SYDVKM. CDR3 length: 15 amino acids. Full variable domain (remainder filled in from reference TRBV28 and TRBJ2-7): DVKVTQSSRYLVKRTGEKVFLECVQDMDHENMFWYRQDPGLGLRLIYFSYDVKMKEKGDIPEGYSVSREKKERFSLILESASTNQTSMYLCASSSAGQGIYEQYFGPGTRLTVT.

V gene TRBV7-2 combines with J gene TRBJ1-2; TRBD1 matches at 9 bases. V shed 5 bases, J shed 6 bases, and the junction held 4 bases outside the gene matches. The CDR3 covers 13 residues. Looked up from germline, CDR1 is SGHTA and CDR2 is FQGNSA. In nucleotides, the CDR3 is TGTGCCAGCAGCGGGGACAGGGTCCATGGCTACACCTTC. Protein: CASSGDRVHGYTF.

The rearrangement uses TRBV9 and TRBJ2-2; 7 bases match TRBD1. The length of the CDR3 is 13 residues. The germline V gene has CDR1 SGDLS and CDR2 YYNGEE. Trimming removed 3 bases from V and 5 bases from J; junction bases left unmatched: 1. In DNA, the CDR3 is TGTGCCAGCAGCGAGACAGGGACCGGGGAGCTGTTTTTT. Its translation is CASSETGTGELFF.

This chain connects TRBV6-5 to TRBJ1-1, with 9 bases aligning to TRBD1. J gave up 5 bases and V 7 bases, and 8 bases lay outside the gene matches. CDR1 is MNHEY and CDR2 is SVGAGI in the germline V gene. CDR3 length: 14 amino acids. This CDR3 is CASISDRGRTEAFF. CDR3 sequence (DNA): TGTGCCAGCATTTCGGACAGGGGAAGGACTGAAGCTTTCTTT.